Shown below are 7 T cell receptor beta chains from a single sample sequenced in a study of cytomegalovirus exposure and HLA in healthy donors. The method was immunoSEQ multiplex PCR; TCRdb's version includes in-frame clones alone and lacks a portion of them. The data hold tens of thousands of clones, with approximately 81% observed a single time. Sequencing input: PBMCs. These receptor sequences come from a young woman in good health and CMV-seropositive.

This clone appeared a single time. V and J are TRBV6-6 and TRBJ1-5, with 9 nucleotides matching TRBD1. The CDR3 runs to 15 residues. CDR1 is MNHNY, CDR2 SVGAGI, per germline (reference sequence). Unmatched junction bases numbered 9, after V lost 9 bases and J lost 3 bases. In DNA, the CDR3 is TGTGCCAGTTACAGGGGGCAGGTGGACAATCAGCCCCAGCATTTT. It yields the protein CASYRGQVDNQPQHF.

This clone was picked up one time. The chain joins TRBV5-1 to TRBJ1-4, with 7 nucleotides matching TRBD1. V dropped 4 bases and J dropped 8; count of bases not matched to a gene: 11. CDR1 and CDR2 (germline): SGHRS, YFSETQ. CDR3 length: 15 residues. CDR3 in DNA: TGCGCCAGCAGCAACTACAGGGGAGTGGGAGAAAAACTGTTTTTT. It translates to CASSNYRGVGEKLFF. Filled out from reference TRBV5-1 and TRBJ1-4, the complete variable domain reads KAGVTQTPRYLIKTRGQQVTLSCSPISGHRSVSWYQQTPGQGLQFLFEYFSETQRNKGNFPGRFSGRQFSNSRSEMNVSTLELGDSALYLCASSNYRGVGEKLFFGSGTQLSVL.

The genes are TRBV10-1 and TRBJ1-1, with 8 bases aligning to TRBD1. V lost 0 bases to trimming and J lost 7 bases; unmatched junction nucleotides: 4. Per the germline V gene, CDR1 is WNHNN and CDR2 is SYGVQD (reference sequence). The CDR3 consists of 14 residues. The CDR3 DNA sequence: TGCGCCAGCAGTGAGTCGGACAGGGTGAATGAAGCTTTCTTT. Translation: CASSESDRVNEAFF.

This chain joins TRBV14 and TRBJ1-1; D unclear. Trimming pared 4 bases from V and 0 bases from J, leaving 6 bases between. This CDR3 has 13 residues. Germline CDR1 SGHDN, CDR2 FVKESK. CDR3 amino acids: CASSPHMNTEAFF. DNA for the CDR3: TGTGCCAGCAGCCCCCACATGAACACTGAAGCTTTCTTT. Combining the CDR3 with reference TRBV14 and TRBJ1-1 gives the whole variable domain EAGVTQFPSHSVIEKGQTVTLRCDPISGHDNLYWYRRVMGKEIKFLLHFVKESKQDESGMPNNRFLAERTGGTYSTLKVQPAELEDSGVYFCASSPHMNTEAFFGQGTRLTVV.

V and J are TRBV6-6 and TRBJ1-3; 8 positions match TRBD1. With V trimmed by 4 bases and J by 7 bases, 9 bases remained unmatched. The V gene's germline CDR1 is MNHNY and CDR2 SVGAGI (reference sequence). The CDR3 has 15 residues. For the CDR3, the DNA is TGTGCCAGCAGTTTCCAGGGGGCCAGATCCAACACCATATATTTT. This translates into CASSFQGARSNTIYF.

This sequence joins TRBV5-1 and TRBJ1-1; no reliable D call. CDR3 length equals 15 residues. V dropped 4 bases and J dropped 5 bases, with 18 bases sitting between them. Germline CDR1 SGHRS, CDR2 YFSETQ. The CDR3 coding sequence is TGCGCCAGCAGCGTAATGATGTCGGGAGAAACTGAAGCTTTCTTT. This gives the protein CASSVMMSGETEAFF. Looking up the rest from reference TRBV5-1 and TRBJ1-1 gives the full variable domain: KAGVTQTPRYLIKTRGQQVTLSCSPISGHRSVSWYQQTPGQGLQFLFEYFSETQRNKGNFPGRFSGRQFSNSRSEMNVSTLELGDSALYLCASSVMMSGETEAFFGQGTRLTVV.

This sequence joins TRBV7-8 and TRBJ2-7; TRBD1 matches at 9 bases. CDR3 size: 14 residues. Germline V gives CDR1 SGHVS, CDR2 FQNEAQ. The junction had 1 base not matched to a gene; V was cut back by 1 base and J by 3 bases. CDR3 coding DNA: TGTGCCAGCAGCTTAGGGGGACAGGGCTACGAGCAGTACTTC. It yields the protein CASSLGGQGYEQYF.